This T cell receptor (beta chain) was profiled in a study of T cells in Graves' hyperthyroidism and ophthalmopathy. Broader study findings: A model of 13 V-J pairs discriminated ophthalmopathy from stable hyperthyroidism.

Calling Graves' hyperthyroidism stable meant ophthalmopathy did not progress within 18 months. Uncontrolled infections, other autoimmune diseases, pregnancy or lactation led to exclusion of patients. RNA transcripts served as the template for amplifying TCR beta CDR3 regions. The study used the HTBI primer set for a first-round RT-PCR of the TCR CDR3. TCRdb reanalysed the multiplex PCR reads using MiXCR and keeps one entry per CDR3 protein. The profile shows over 700,000 distinct CDR3 sequences, around 40% of them singletons. V was clipped by 4 bases and J by 4 bases, with 17 bases between them. Germline V gene lookup returns CDR1 MNHEY and CDR2 SVGAGI. CDR3 size: 15 residues. About this clonotype: Its specificity is not known.

The sequenced sample consisted of blood. The TCR was taken from a woman aged 40 to 49 with Graves' hyperthyroidism. This chain joins TRBV6-5 and TRBJ2-7, with D maybe TRBD1 (5 bases). Here the CDR3 DNA reads TGTGCCAGCAGTTCATTGCCCCCCAGGGAATACGAGCAGTACTTC. It specifies CASSSLPPREYEQYF.